Below are 16 T cell receptor beta chains sequenced from a single sample in a study of CD4 T cells in relation to SARS-CoV-2 and coronaviruses. Libraries were prepared by immunoSEQ multiplex PCR; TCRdb keeps only in-frame clonotypes and omits some of them. The sample has fewer than 20,000 clones; more than 75% are singletons. These receptors are not linked to any known antigen. The unexposed donors gave CD4+ T cells in 2011-2018, prior to COVID-19. Isolation of CD4+ T cells took place after approximately 10 days in culture. Input material: CD4+ T cells from PBMCs, cultured in vitro. The receptors originated from a human donor in good health.

The chain uses TRBV3-1 (or the pseudogene TRBV3-2) and TRBJ2-5; D gene unclear. This CDR3 spans 15 amino acids. Trimming shortened V by 1 base and J by 1 base, and 10 bases separated the two germline ends. Germline-derived CDR1 and CDR2 are LGHDT and YNNKEL (reference sequence). Here the CDR3 reads CASSQAFPAQETQYF. CDR3 DNA: TGTGCCAGCAGCCAAGCGTTCCCAGCCCAAGAGACCCAGTACTTC.

The J gene is TRBJ1-4, the V gene TRBV7-9; no clear D gene. Germline CDR1 and CDR2: SEHNR and FQNEAQ (reference sequence). The CDR3 spans 13 residues. V was pared by 1 base and J by 7 bases, with 7 bases between. CDR3 sequence reads: CASSLGGIEKLFF. In nucleotides, the CDR3 is TGTGCCAGCAGCTTAGGAGGGATTGAAAAACTGTTTTTT.

V usage is TRBV20-1 and J usage is TRBJ1-1, with 7 bases lining up with TRBD1. Germline V gene data show CDR1 as DFQATT and CDR2 as SNEGSKA (reference sequence). The CDR3 extends over 13 amino acids. Trimming cost V 3 bases and J 3 bases; bases outside gene matches: 4. The CDR3 nucleotides read TGCAGTGCTAGTGCTACAGGGGACACTGAAGCTTTCTTT. It yields the protein CSASATGDTEAFF.

CDR3 residues: CASSSGTTNTGELFF. DNA of the CDR3: TGTGCCAGCAGCTCCGGGACGACGAACACCGGGGAGCTGTTTTTT. The genes are TRBV7-9 and TRBJ2-2; the D gene could be TRBD1 or TRBD2 (5 bases each). V was pared by 4 bases and J by 0 bases, with 9 bases between. The CDR3 covers 15 residues. CDR1 and CDR2 (germline): SEHNR, FQNEAQ (reference sequence).

This chain links TRBV24-1 with TRBJ2-3, with 10 bases that match TRBD2. This CDR3 is built from 17 residues. The trim removed 0 bases at V and 0 bases at J, leaving 2 bases unmatched. CDR1 and CDR2 from the germline V gene are KGHDR and SFDVKD. CDR3: CATSDLQTSGSTDTQYF. The CDR3 nucleotides read TGTGCCACCAGTGATTTGCAGACTAGCGGGAGCACAGATACGCAGTATTTT.

This chain joins TRBV7-9 and TRBJ1-2; 9 positions match TRBD1. The V segment lost 5 bases and the J segment 11 bases; nucleotides outside the gene matches: 12. Per germline, CDR1 SEHNR and CDR2 FQNEAQ (reference sequence). The CDR3 length is 14 residues. CDR3 residues: CASSLETGTGSYTF. DNA of the CDR3: TGTGCCAGCAGCCTGGAGACCGGGACAGGGTCTTACACCTTC.

This sequence joins TRBV5-1 and TRBJ1-1; TRBD1 matches 11 bases. The germline V gene encodes CDR1 SGHRS and CDR2 YFSETQ. The CDR3 sequence is 15 residues long. J was trimmed by 4 bases and V by 3 bases; bases with no gene match: 5. The CDR3, as DNA: TGCGCCAGCAGCTGGGACGGACAGGGGGCCACTGAAGCTTTCTTT. Its translation is CASSWDGQGATEAFF.

This chain uses TRBV19 with TRBJ2-1; unclear D gene. V was pared by 6 bases and J by 4 bases, with 10 bases between. Germline V gene lookup returns CDR1 LNHDA and CDR2 SQIVND (reference sequence). The CDR3 is 13 residues long. CDR3 sequence reads: CASSPSEYNEQFF. DNA of the CDR3: TGTGCCAGTAGCCCCTCGGAATACAATGAGCAGTTCTTC.

This rearrangement joins TRBV5-1 to TRBJ2-3; unclear D gene. This CDR3 has 12 amino acids. Germline lookup yields CDR1 SGHRS and CDR2 YFSETQ. Trimming took 3 bases from V and 3 from J, leaving 5 bases between them. The CDR3 DNA reads as TGCGCCAGCAGCTCCGCAACAGATACGCAGTATTTT. Its translation is CASSSATDTQYF.

This chain links TRBV7-8 with TRBJ1-2, with a tentative D call TRBD1 (6 bases). Germline V gene sequence: CDR1 SGHVS, CDR2 FQNEAQ. The CDR3 consists of 15 residues. Trimming stripped 4 bases from V and 4 bases from J, with 16 bases between. The CDR3 DNA reads as TGTGCCAGCAGCTGGGATGTGGGGGCGGCCTATGGCTACACCTTC. Its translation is CASSWDVGAAYGYTF.

This chain uses TRBV2 with TRBJ2-7, with D possibly called TRBD1 or TRBD2 (5 bases each). CDR1 and CDR2 from the germline V gene are SNHLY and FYNNEI. Trimming took off 0 bases at V and 5 bases at J, with 11 bases between the two ends. The CDR3 runs 14 residues. The chain's CDR3 is CASSEARGPNEQYF. The CDR3 DNA is TGTGCCAGCAGTGAAGCGAGGGGCCCCAACGAGCAGTACTTC.

V and J are TRBV10-3 and TRBJ1-6; D may be TRBD1 (5 bases). V lost 5 bases, J lost 13 bases, and 15 bases lay in between. Germline CDR1 and CDR2: ENHRY and SYGVKD. This CDR3 is built from 13 residues. CDR3 residues: CAISPGPGLPLHF. The CDR3 DNA is TGTGCCATCAGTCCAGGGCCCGGCCTCCCCCTCCACTTT.

This clone was observed a handful of times. CDR3 loop: CASKRGTRTGELFF. CDR3 sequence (DNA): TGTGCCAGCAAAAGAGGTACTCGCACCGGGGAGCTGTTTTTT. The J gene is TRBJ2-2, the V gene TRBV28; no clear D gene. Germline loops: CDR1 MDHEN, CDR2 SYDVKM. Trimming cost V 7 bases and J 4 bases, with 13 bases left between them. The CDR3 length is 14 residues.

The chain joins TRBV18 to TRBJ2-5; D might be TRBD1 or TRBD2, each matching 5 bases. This CDR3 is 14 amino acids long. V was pared by 3 bases and J by 3 bases, with 11 bases between. The germline V gene has CDR1 KGHSH and CDR2 LQKENI. CDR3 sequence reads: CASSPGRPEETQYF. DNA of the CDR3: TGTGCCAGCTCACCGGGACGGCCCGAAGAGACCCAGTACTTC.

This clone has just a few counts. V usage is TRBV5-1 and J usage is TRBJ1-6; possibly TRBD1 for D (5 bases). Per germline, CDR1 SGHRS and CDR2 YFSETQ. V lost 4 bases and J 5 bases, leaving 13 bases between the germline ends. The CDR3 contains 15 residues. Written as DNA, the CDR3 is TGCGCCAGCAGCCTGGCCGGGACCAATAATTCACCCCTCCACTTT. Amino acid sequence: CASSLAGTNNSPLHF.

The chain joins TRBV7-2 to TRBJ1-2; TRBD1 might be the D (6 bases). CDR1 and CDR2 from the germline V gene are SGHTA and FQGNSA. There are 14 residues in the CDR3. V lost 1 base, J lost 8 bases, and 14 bases lay in between. In DNA, the CDR3 is TGTGCCAGCAGCTTAGATCGGGCCAGGGGCGGCTACACCTTC. Translating it yields CASSLDRARGGYTF.